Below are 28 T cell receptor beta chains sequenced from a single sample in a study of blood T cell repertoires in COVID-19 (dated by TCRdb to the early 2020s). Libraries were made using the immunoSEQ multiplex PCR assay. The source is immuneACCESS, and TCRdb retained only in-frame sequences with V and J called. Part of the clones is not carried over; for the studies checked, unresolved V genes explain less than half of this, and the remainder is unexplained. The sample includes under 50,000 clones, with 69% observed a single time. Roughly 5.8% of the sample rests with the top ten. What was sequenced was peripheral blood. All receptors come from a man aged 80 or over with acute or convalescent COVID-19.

For the CDR3, the DNA is TGTGCCAGCAGCCGGCAGGGGCGCTCTTTATACGAGCAGTACTTC. Translating gives CASSRQGRSLYEQYF. V is TRBV5-4 and J is TRBJ2-7; possible D gene TRBD1, 6 bases. The V end lost 4 bases, the J end lost 4 bases, and 18 bases lay between the germline ends. The CDR3 runs to 15 residues. CDR1 is SGHNT and CDR2 is YYREEE in the germline V gene (reference sequence).

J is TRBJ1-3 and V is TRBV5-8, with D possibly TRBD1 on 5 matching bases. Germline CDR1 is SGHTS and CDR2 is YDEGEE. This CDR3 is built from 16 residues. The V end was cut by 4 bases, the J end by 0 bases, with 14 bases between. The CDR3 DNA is TGTGCCAGCAGCAACCTGGGGAGGGGCTCTGGAAACACCATATATTTT. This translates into CASSNLGRGSGNTIYF.

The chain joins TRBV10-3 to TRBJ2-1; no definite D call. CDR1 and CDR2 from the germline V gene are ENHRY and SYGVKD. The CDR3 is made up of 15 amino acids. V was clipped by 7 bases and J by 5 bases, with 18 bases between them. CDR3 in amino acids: CAIILGDRVNNEQFF. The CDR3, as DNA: TGTGCCATCATCCTCGGAGATCGGGTGAACAATGAGCAGTTCTTC.

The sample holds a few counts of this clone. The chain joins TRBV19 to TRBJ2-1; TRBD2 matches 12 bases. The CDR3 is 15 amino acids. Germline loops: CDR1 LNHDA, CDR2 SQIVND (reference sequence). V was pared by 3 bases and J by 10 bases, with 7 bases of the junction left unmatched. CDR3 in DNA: TGTGCCAGTAGTATGGCTAGCGGGGGGGCACGGGAGCAGTTCTTC. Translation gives CASSMASGGAREQFF.

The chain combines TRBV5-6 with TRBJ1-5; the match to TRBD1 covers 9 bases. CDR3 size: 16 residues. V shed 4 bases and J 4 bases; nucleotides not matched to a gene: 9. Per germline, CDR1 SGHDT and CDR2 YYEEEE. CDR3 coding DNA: TGTGCCAGCAGCGGTTCCCGGGACAGGGATAATCAGCCCCAGCATTTT. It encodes CASSGSRDRDNQPQHF.

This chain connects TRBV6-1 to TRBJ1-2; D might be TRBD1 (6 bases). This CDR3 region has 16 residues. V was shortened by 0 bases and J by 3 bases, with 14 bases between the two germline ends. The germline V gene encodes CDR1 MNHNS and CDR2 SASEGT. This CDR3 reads CASSEAFRGSDYGYTF. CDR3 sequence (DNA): TGTGCCAGCAGTGAAGCTTTCAGGGGTTCTGACTATGGCTACACCTTC.

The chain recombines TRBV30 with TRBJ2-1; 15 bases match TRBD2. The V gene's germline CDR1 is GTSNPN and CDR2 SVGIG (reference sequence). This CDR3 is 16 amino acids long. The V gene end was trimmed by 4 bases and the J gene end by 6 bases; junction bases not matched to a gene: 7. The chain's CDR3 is CAWTPGLAGGPNEQFF. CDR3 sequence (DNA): TGTGCCTGGACCCCGGGACTAGCGGGAGGCCCCAATGAGCAGTTCTTC. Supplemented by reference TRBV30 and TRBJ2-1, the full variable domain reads SQTIHQWPATLVQPVGSPLSLECTVEGTSNPNLYWYRQAAGRGLQLLFYSVGIGQISSEVPQNLSASRPQDRQFILSSKKLLLSDSGFYLCAWTPGLAGGPNEQFFGPGTRLTVL.

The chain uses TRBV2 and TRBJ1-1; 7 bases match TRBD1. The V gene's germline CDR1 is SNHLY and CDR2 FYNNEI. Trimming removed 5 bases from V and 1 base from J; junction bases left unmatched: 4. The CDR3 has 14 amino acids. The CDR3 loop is CASSSRTGNTEAFF. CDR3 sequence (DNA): TGTGCCAGCAGTTCTAGGACAGGGAACACTGAAGCTTTCTTT.

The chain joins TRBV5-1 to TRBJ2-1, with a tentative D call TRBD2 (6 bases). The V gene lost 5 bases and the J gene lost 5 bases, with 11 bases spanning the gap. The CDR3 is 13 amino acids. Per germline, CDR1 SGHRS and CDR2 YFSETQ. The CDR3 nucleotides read TGCGCCAGCAGGGAGGGCCCGAACAATGAGCAGTTCTTC. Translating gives CASREGPNNEQFF. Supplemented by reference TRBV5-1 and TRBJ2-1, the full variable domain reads KAGVTQTPRYLIKTRGQQVTLSCSPISGHRSVSWYQQTPGQGLQFLFEYFSETQRNKGNFPGRFSGRQFSNSRSEMNVSTLELGDSALYLCASREGPNNEQFFGPGTRLTVL.

The DNA of the CDR3 is TGTGCCAGCTCACCCACTAGCGCCTCCTACAATGAGCAGTTCTTC. Protein sequence: CASSPTSASYNEQFF. The gene calls are TRBV18 and TRBJ2-1, with TRBD2 matching 7 bases. Germline assignment: CDR1 KGHSH and CDR2 LQKENI. CDR3 length equals 15 residues. V was clipped by 3 bases and J by 0 bases; unmatched bases: 2. Looking up the rest from reference TRBV18 and TRBJ2-1 gives the full variable domain: NAGVMQNPRHLVRRRGQEARLRCSPMKGHSHVYWYRQLPEEGLKFMVYLQKENIIDESGMPKERFSAEFPKEGPSILRIQQVVRGDSAAYFCASSPTSASYNEQFFGPGTRLTVL.

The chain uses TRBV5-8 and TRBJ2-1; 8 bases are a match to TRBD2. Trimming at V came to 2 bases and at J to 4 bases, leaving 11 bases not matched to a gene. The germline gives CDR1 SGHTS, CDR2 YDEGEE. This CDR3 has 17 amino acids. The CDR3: CASSFPGGRPQYNEQFF. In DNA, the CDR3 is TGTGCCAGCAGCTTTCCTGGCGGGAGGCCTCAATACAATGAGCAGTTCTTC.

The CDR3 nucleotides are TGTGCCAGCAGCCCTAGAAAGGCTAGCGGGATCTCCTACAATGAGCAGTTCTTC. Translation: CASSPRKASGISYNEQFF. The chain carries TRBV7-9 and TRBJ2-1, with TRBD2 matching over 9 bases. The V gene's germline CDR1 is SEHNR and CDR2 FQNEAQ (reference sequence). V lost 5 bases and J lost 0; bases outside the gene matches: 11. The CDR3 runs to 18 residues.

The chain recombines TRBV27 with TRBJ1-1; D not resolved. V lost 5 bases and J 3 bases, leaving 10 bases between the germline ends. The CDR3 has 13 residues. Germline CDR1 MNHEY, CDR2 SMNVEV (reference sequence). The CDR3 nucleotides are TGTGCCAGCAGTCCGGAGTGGGACACTGAAGCTTTCTTT. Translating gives CASSPEWDTEAFF.

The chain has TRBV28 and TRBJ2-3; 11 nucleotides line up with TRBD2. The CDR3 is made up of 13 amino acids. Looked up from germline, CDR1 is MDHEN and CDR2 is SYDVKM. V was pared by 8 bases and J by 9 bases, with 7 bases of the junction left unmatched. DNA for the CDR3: TGTGCCAGCTACCCTCGACTAGCGGGGACGCAGTATTTT. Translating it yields CASYPRLAGTQYF.

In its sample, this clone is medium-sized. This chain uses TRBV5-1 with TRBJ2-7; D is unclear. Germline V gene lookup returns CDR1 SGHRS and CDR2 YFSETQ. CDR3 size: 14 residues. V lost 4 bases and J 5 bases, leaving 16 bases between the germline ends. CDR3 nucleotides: TGCGCCAGCAGCACGTCGTCGGGTTCCCACGAGCAGTACTTC. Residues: CASSTSSGSHEQYF. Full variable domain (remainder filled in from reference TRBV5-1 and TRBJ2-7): KAGVTQTPRYLIKTRGQQVTLSCSPISGHRSVSWYQQTPGQGLQFLFEYFSETQRNKGNFPGRFSGRQFSNSRSEMNVSTLELGDSALYLCASSTSSGSHEQYFGPGTRLTVT.

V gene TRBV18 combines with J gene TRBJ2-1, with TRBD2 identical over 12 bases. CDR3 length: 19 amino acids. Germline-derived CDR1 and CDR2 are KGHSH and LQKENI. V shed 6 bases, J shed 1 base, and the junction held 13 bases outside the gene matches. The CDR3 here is CASSLLPLAGGRSYNEQFF. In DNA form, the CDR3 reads TGTGCCAGCTCCCTCCTCCCCCTAGCGGGGGGGCGGTCCTACAATGAGCAGTTCTTC. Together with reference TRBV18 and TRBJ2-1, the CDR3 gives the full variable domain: NAGVMQNPRHLVRRRGQEARLRCSPMKGHSHVYWYRQLPEEGLKFMVYLQKENIIDESGMPKERFSAEFPKEGPSILRIQQVVRGDSAAYFCASSLLPLAGGRSYNEQFFGPGTRLTVL.

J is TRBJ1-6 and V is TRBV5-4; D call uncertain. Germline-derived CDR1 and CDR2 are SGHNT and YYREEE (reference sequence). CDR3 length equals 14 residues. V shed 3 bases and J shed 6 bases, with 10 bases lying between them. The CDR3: CASSSAGVNSPLHF. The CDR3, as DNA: TGTGCCAGCAGCTCGGCCGGGGTTAATTCACCCCTCCACTTT.

CDR3 loop: CASSPRLAGDTGELFF. In nucleotides, the CDR3 is TGTGCCAGCAGCCCGCGACTAGCGGGAGACACCGGGGAGCTGTTTTTT. The rearrangement links TRBV9 to TRBJ2-2; the match to TRBD2 covers 12 bases. This CDR3 region has 16 residues. The V gene's germline CDR1 is SGDLS and CDR2 YYNGEE. V trimming: 4 bases; J trimming: 3 bases; junction bases outside the gene matches: 4.

The CDR3 region has the DNA TGCGCCAGCAGCCCATTAACAGGGTTCGACTATGGCTACACCTTC. This encodes CASSPLTGFDYGYTF. The chain couples TRBV4-1 to TRBJ1-2, with a weak D call TRBD1 (6 bases). V was cut by 4 bases and J by 3 bases, with 15 bases left in between. Germline CDR1 MGHRA, CDR2 YSYEKL. This CDR3 is 15 amino acids long.

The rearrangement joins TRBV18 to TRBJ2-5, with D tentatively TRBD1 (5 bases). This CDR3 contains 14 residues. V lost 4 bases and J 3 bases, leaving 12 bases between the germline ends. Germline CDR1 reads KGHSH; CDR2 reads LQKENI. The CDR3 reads CASSLARAEETQYF. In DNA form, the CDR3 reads TGTGCCAGCTCACTGGCCAGGGCCGAAGAGACCCAGTACTTC.

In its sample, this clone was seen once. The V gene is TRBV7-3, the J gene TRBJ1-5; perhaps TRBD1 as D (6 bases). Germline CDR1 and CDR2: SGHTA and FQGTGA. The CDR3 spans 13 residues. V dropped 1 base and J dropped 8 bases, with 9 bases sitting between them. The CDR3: CASSLMAGEPQHF. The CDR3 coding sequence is TGTGCCAGCAGCTTAATGGCAGGGGAGCCCCAGCATTTT.

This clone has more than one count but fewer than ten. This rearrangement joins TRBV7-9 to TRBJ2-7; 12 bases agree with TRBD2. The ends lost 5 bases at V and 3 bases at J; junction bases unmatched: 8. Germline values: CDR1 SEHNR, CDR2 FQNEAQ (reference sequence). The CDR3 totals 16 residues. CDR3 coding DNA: TGTGCCAGCAGCGGAACTAGCGGGGGGACACTCTACGAGCAGTACTTC. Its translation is CASSGTSGGTLYEQYF.

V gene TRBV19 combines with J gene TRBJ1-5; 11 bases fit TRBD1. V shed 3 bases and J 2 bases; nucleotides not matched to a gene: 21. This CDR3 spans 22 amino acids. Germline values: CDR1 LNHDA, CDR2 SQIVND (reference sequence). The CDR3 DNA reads TGTGCCAGTAGTATGGGGGTCGGGACAGGGGGTGACCTTTTCGTGGGCAATCAGCCCCAGCATTTT. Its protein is CASSMGVGTGGDLFVGNQPQHF.

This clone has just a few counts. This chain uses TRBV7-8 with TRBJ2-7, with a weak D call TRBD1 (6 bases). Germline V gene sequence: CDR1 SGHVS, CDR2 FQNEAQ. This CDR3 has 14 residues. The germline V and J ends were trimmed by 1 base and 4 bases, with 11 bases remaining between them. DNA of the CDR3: TGTGCCAGCAGCTTAGTCAGGGGAGAGTACGAGCAGTACTTC. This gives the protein CASSLVRGEYEQYF.

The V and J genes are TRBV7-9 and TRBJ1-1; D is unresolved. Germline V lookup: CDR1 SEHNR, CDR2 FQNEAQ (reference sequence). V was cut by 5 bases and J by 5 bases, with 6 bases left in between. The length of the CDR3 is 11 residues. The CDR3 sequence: CASSRTTEAFF. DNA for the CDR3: TGTGCCAGCAGCCGCACTACTGAAGCTTTCTTT.

CDR3 DNA sequence: TGTGCCAGCAGCTCCCCCGGGGTAGCCCCGCAGTATTTT. Translating gives CASSSPGVAPQYF. The V gene is TRBV7-2, the J gene TRBJ2-3, with D perhaps matching TRBD2 (5 bases). CDR1 is SGHTA, CDR2 FQGNSA, per germline. This CDR3 is built from 13 residues. V lost 4 bases and J lost 10, with 15 bases in between.

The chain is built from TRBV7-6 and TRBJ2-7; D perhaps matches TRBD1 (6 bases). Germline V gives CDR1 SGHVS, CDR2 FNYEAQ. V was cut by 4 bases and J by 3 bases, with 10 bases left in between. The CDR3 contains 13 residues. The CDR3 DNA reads TGTGCCAGCAGCTCCAACAGGGACTACGAGCAGTACTTC. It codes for CASSSNRDYEQYF. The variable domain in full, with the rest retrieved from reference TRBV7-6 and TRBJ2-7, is GAGVSQSPRYKVTKRGQDVALRCDPISGHVSLYWYRQALGQGPEFLTYFNYEAQQDKSGLPNDRFSAERPEGSISTLTIQRTEQRDSAMYRCASSSNRDYEQYFGPGTRLTVT.

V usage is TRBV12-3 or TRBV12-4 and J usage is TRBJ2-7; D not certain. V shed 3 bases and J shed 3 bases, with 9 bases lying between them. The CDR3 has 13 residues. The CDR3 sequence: CASSLVSDYEQYF. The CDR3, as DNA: TGTGCCAGCAGTTTGGTTTCAGACTACGAGCAGTACTTC.